This is a list of T cell receptor beta chains from one sample in a study of cytomegalovirus exposure and HLA in healthy donors. Using immunoSEQ multiplex PCR, the repertoire was profiled, and TCRdb retains in-frame clones only, with some absent. The repertoire includes around 70,000 clones, about 95% of them detected once, and around 3% sits in the top ten. Sample: PBMCs. The receptors stem from a man between 18 and 29 years old in good health and CMV-seronegative. The CDR3 runs from the conserved cysteine through the conserved F or W. The D gene is left open where the match is weak. Not all rows give a size; the values are once, few, many and, for expanded clones, a class.

v_gene,abundance,j_gene,d_gene,CDR3nt,CDR3aa
TRBV4-2,once,TRBJ1-3,-,TGTGCCAGCAGCCAAGAACTAACCTCTGGAAACACCATATATTTT,CASSQELTSGNTIYF
TRBV7-2,-,TRBJ2-1,TRBD1,TGTGCCAGCAGCTTAGGGGACAGGGCGTTTCGCGCGTTCTTC,CASSLGDRAFRAFF
TRBV19,-,TRBJ1-6,-,TGTGCCAGTACCTCCACAGGTTATAATTCACCCCTCCACTTT,CASTSTGYNSPLHF
TRBV15,once,TRBJ2-5,-,TGTGCCACCAGCAGGGACAGCCAAGAGACCCAGTACTTC,CATSRDSQETQYF
TRBV10-1,-,TRBJ2-5,-,TGCGCCAGCAGTGAACACGACCCCAGGGAGACCCAGTACTTC,CASSEHDPRETQYF
TRBV19,-,TRBJ2-3,TRBD2,TGTGCCAGTAGTATAACTAGCGGGTTCACAGATACGCAGTATTTT,CASSITSGFTDTQYF
TRBV14,-,TRBJ1-1,TRBD1,TGTGCCAGCAGCTTCCGGGCCCGGGACAGGGCCTTCTTGAACACTGAAGCTTTCTTT,CASSFRARDRAFLNTEAFF
TRBV11-2,-,TRBJ2-1,TRBD2,TGTGCCAGCAGACATCATAGCGGGGGGTGGAATGAGCAGTTCTTC,CASRHHSGGWNEQFF
TRBV7-2,-,TRBJ1-3,-,TGTGCCAGCAGCCCCCGGGGGGGAAACACCATATATTTT,CASSPRGGNTIYF
TRBV6-5,-,TRBJ1-1,-,TGTGCCAGCAAGTTCCAGGGATCTGAAGCTTTCTTT,CASKFQGSEAFF
TRBV6-4,medium-sized,TRBJ1-5,-,TGTGCCAGCAGTGTCGGTAGCAATCAGCCCCAGCATTTT,CASSVGSNQPQHF
TRBV12-5,-,TRBJ1-1,TRBD1,TGTGCTAGTGGTGTAAGTTCAGGGGGTCCGGCTGAAGCTTTCTTT,CASGVSSGGPAEAFF
TRBV5-1,-,TRBJ1-1,TRBD1,TGCGCCAGCACAAGAACAGGGGTTGGGAACACTGAAGCTTTCTTT,CASTRTGVGNTEAFF
TRBV5-5,-,TRBJ1-4,-,TGTGCCAGCAGCTTGGACAGATACGCAACTAATGAAAAACTGTTTTTT,CASSLDRYATNEKLFF
TRBV4-1,once,TRBJ2-7,-,TGCGCCAGCAGCCAAGACGTCCGGGGTCCCGAGCAGTACTTC,CASSQDVRGPEQYF
TRBV7-6,-,TRBJ2-1,TRBD1,TGTGCCAGCAGCTTATCCGGGACAGGGGTAAAGAATGAGCAGTTCTTC,CASSLSGTGVKNEQFF
TRBV19,-,TRBJ1-5,-,TGTGCCAGTAGTATAGATTATAGCAATCAGCCCCAGCATTTT,CASSIDYSNQPQHF
TRBV27,-,TRBJ2-7,-,TGTGCCAGCAGTTTAGGCAGGGCCTACGAGCAGTACTTC,CASSLGRAYEQYF
TRBV27,-,TRBJ2-3,TRBD1,TGTGCCAGCAGTTTTCCGGGACAGGGGACAGATACGCAGTATTTT,CASSFPGQGTDTQYF
TRBV5-4,-,TRBJ1-5,-,TGTGCCAGCAGCTTGCTAGGGGAGCCCCAGCATTTT,CASSLLGEPQHF
TRBV6-5,-,TRBJ1-4,-,TGTGCCAGCAGTCCCCGGAAGGGGGAGGAAAAACTGTTTTTT,CASSPRKGEEKLFF
TRBV14,-,TRBJ1-2,-,TGTGCCAGCAGCCAAGTATCTCGCCGGGGCTACACCTTC,CASSQVSRRGYTF
TRBV2,-,TRBJ1-4,-,TGTGCCAGCAGTGAATTCGGCGGTTCTAATGAAAAACTGTTTTTT,CASSEFGGSNEKLFF
TRBV25-1,-,TRBJ1-1,-,TGTGCCAGCAGTCATCAGGGGAACACTGAAGCTTTCTTT,CASSHQGNTEAFF
TRBV15,-,TRBJ2-1,-,TGTGCCACCAGCGATAAGAGCTCCTACAATGAGCAGTTCTTC,CATSDKSSYNEQFF
TRBV19,-,TRBJ2-3,TRBD2,TGTGCCAGTACCAGGACTAGCGGGACAGATACGCAGTATTTT,CASTRTSGTDTQYF
TRBV6-5,-,TRBJ2-7,-,TGTGCCAGCAGTGCGGGACAGATGGACGAGCAGTACTTC,CASSAGQMDEQYF
TRBV6-9,-,TRBJ2-1,-,TGTGCCAGCAGTTATGGCCGGGATACCACCTACAATGAGCAGTTCTTC,CASSYGRDTTYNEQFF
TRBV5-6,-,TRBJ2-1,TRBD1,TGTGCCAGCTCAGGGACAGATCCCAATGAGCAGTTCTTC,CASSGTDPNEQFF
TRBV19,-,TRBJ2-2,TRBD2,TGTGCCAGTAGCATAGCGGGGGGGATAATCATGGACACCGGGGAGCTGTTTTTT,CASSIAGGIIMDTGELFF
TRBV6-1,-,TRBJ1-1,-,TGTGCCAGCCTAAACCAGGAGAACACTGAAGCTTTCTTT,CASLNQENTEAFF
TRBV6-5,-,TRBJ2-2,-,TGTGCCAGCAGTCTGACAAGCACCGGGGAGCTGTTTTTT,CASSLTSTGELFF
TRBV5-1,-,TRBJ2-1,TRBD1,TGCGCCAGCAGCACGGACAGGGGTTCCTACAATGAGCAGTTCTTC,CASSTDRGSYNEQFF
TRBV2,-,TRBJ2-3,TRBD2,TGTGCCAGTCGGTCTAGCGGGGGGCGGAACACAGATACGCAGTATTTT,CASRSSGGRNTDTQYF
TRBV6-1,few,TRBJ2-5,TRBD2,TGTGCCAGCAGTGATGCAATAGCGGGGGGGCCGAATCAAGAGACCCAGTACTTC,CASSDAIAGGPNQETQYF
TRBV6-1,-,TRBJ1-1,-,TGTGCCAGCAGTCCTGGGGGGGGCGCTTTCTTT,CASSPGGGAFF
TRBV7-2,-,TRBJ2-3,TRBD2,TGTGCCAGCAGGCCGGGACTAGGGCACACAGATACGCAGTATTTT,CASRPGLGHTDTQYF
TRBV10-2,-,TRBJ1-5,-,TGCGCCAGCAGTGTTCGACGTGAGGGAGCGGCTGGCAATCAGCCCCAGCATTTT,CASSVRREGAAGNQPQHF
TRBV19,-,TRBJ1-2,-,TGTGCCACCGTGGCGGGATATGGCTACACCTTC,CATVAGYGYTF
TRBV10-3,-,TRBJ2-7,TRBD1,TGTGCCATCAGTGATTTCCAGGGGGCTAACAACGAGCAGTACTTC,CAISDFQGANNEQYF
TRBV5-5,-,TRBJ1-5,-,TGTGCCAGCAGCTTAGACAGTAATCAGCCCCAGCATTTT,CASSLDSNQPQHF
TRBV7-8,-,TRBJ1-2,-,TGTGCCAGCAGCCAGGGACAACCTATCCCCTATGGCTACACCTTC,CASSQGQPIPYGYTF
TRBV10-3,once,TRBJ2-1,TRBD2,TGTGCCATCAGTGAGCTGGCAGGGACTAGTAATGAGCAGTTCTTC,CAISELAGTSNEQFF
TRBV6-5,-,TRBJ1-4,TRBD1,TGTGCCAGCAGTTACCTGACAGGGTTGGATGAAAAACTGTTTTTT,CASSYLTGLDEKLFF
TRBV5-6,-,TRBJ1-6,TRBD1,TGTGCCAGCCAATTAGGGGGCTCCTCCGATTCACCCCTCCACTTT,CASQLGGSSDSPLHF
TRBV10-3,-,TRBJ2-7,TRBD1,TGTGCCATCAGTCTGGACAGGGGCTACGAGCAGTACTTC,CAISLDRGYEQYF
TRBV30,-,TRBJ1-1,-,TGTGCCTGGAGTGTACGCAGGGACACTGAAGCTTTCTTT,CAWSVRRDTEAFF
TRBV13,-,TRBJ2-7,TRBD1,TGTGCCAGCACGTGGACAGGAACCTACGAGCAGTACTTC,CASTWTGTYEQYF
TRBV4-3,-,TRBJ2-1,TRBD2,TGCGCCAGCAGCCAAGATTTACTAGCGGGGGGAAGTGAGCAGTTCTTC,CASSQDLLAGGSEQFF
TRBV7-9,-,TRBJ1-1,-,TGTGCCAGCAGCCCTAGCGAGAGGACTGAAGCTTTCTTT,CASSPSERTEAFF
TRBV7-2,-,TRBJ2-1,TRBD2,TGTGCCAGCAGCCCCGGACTAGCGAGTAGTGAGCAGTTCTTC,CASSPGLASSEQFF
TRBV28,-,TRBJ1-1,-,TGTGCCAGCAGTCATCATGGGGGGAGGACTGAAGCTTTCTTT,CASSHHGGRTEAFF
TRBV7-9,-,TRBJ2-3,-,TGTGCCAGCAGCTCAGAGTACGAACAGGGCTCAGATACGCAGTATTTT,CASSSEYEQGSDTQYF
TRBV9,-,TRBJ1-6,TRBD1,TGTGCCAGCAGCGCGGGACAGCCCAATTCACCCCTCCACTTT,CASSAGQPNSPLHF